This paragraph covers one TCR beta chain sequence. Its specificity is unknown. Each CDR3 protein gets one entry after TCRdb re-called the reads with MiXCR. The sample shows about 480,000 distinct CDR3 sequences, 25% to 35% of them seen only once. With 5 bases clipped from V and 7 bases from J, the junction kept 12 bases outside the gene matches. There are 15 residues in the CDR3. Per the germline V gene, CDR1 is LNHDA and CDR2 is SQIVND (reference sequence). The sample originates from a study of T cell repertoires in cytomegalovirus infection. Study details: The authors used CMV epitopes that were HLA-C-restricted (recently identified) and HLA-B-restricted (well studied). CMV infection and matching HLA type were both indicated by public TCR beta signatures.

Overall study findings and caveats: Predominance within the ex vivo response was attributable to HLA-C-restricted CMV-specific TCR beta clonotypes. Carriers of CMV plus the relevant HLA were identified by cumulative public TCR beta family frequency.

The specimen was cultured PBMCs, collected from culture after CMV antigen stimulation. The gene calls are TRBV19 and TRBJ2-3; 7 bases are a match to TRBD2. The TCR comes from a human donor in good health (CMV status not recorded). Some clones in this sample may be carry-over from other donors' samples. This chain's CDR3 is CASSELAGSWNTQYF. CDR3 sequence (DNA): TGTGCCAGTAGTGAGTTAGCGGGTTCGTGGAATACGCAGTATTTT.